The 30 T cell receptor delta chains listed next were all sequenced from one sample in a study of γδ T cells in repeated Plasmodium falciparum infection. TCRdb reprocessed the multiplex PCR reads using CATT. The top ten clones hold over 7.5% of a sample with about 48,000 delta-chain clones, roughly 1.6% of them seen once. Vgamma9/Vdelta2+ and Vdelta2-negative gammadelta T cells were flow-sorted from PBMC for bulk sequencing. Sequencing was carried out using gamma-delta T cells from blood. The receptors were sampled from a pool of human donors (malaria-infected and uninfected, not separated).

This clone was found a few times. A read error is likely here: a far larger clone is one base away. Other DNA sequences in this specimen translate into the identical CDR3. V and J are TRDV1 and TRDJ1; 7 bases align to TRDD3. Germline lookup yields CDR1 TSWWSYY and CDR2 QGS. CDR3 size: 20 residues. CDR3 sequence: CALGELRMDWGQPYTDELIF. The CDR3 nucleotides are TGTGCTCTTGGGGAACTAAGGATGGACTGGGGACAGCCGTACACCGATGAACTCATCTTT.

This clone was seen only a few times. TCRdb's protein for this DNA is that of a much larger clone and differs from the translation at residue 11, likely a read error; the protein shown is the DNA translation. The chain couples TRDV1 to TRDJ2, with 9 bases aligning to TRDD3. TCRdb offers no J gene call, so here the DNA was matched to germline to obtain one. Per the germline V gene, CDR1 is TSWWSYY and CDR2 is QGS. CDR3 length equals 21 residues. With V trimmed by 5 bases and J by 6 bases, 25 bases remained unmatched. DNA of the CDR3: TGTGCTCTTGGGTTTTCCTACCTGCAAGACCAGGGGGATACTCGGGCAGCACAACTCTTCTTT. It translates to CALGFSYLQDQGDTRAAQLFF.

This clone came up a few times. A read error is likely here: a far larger clone is one base away. The same CDR3 arises from other DNA sequences in this sample as well. The rearrangement joins TRDV1 to TRDJ1, with TRDD3 matching over 10 bases. The J gene comes from matching the DNA to germline here; TCRdb lacks it. This CDR3 is 16 amino acids long. Germline assignment: CDR1 TSWWSYY and CDR2 QGS. The CDR3 is CALGPRTLGDTDKLIF. CDR3 DNA sequence: TGTGCCCTTGGCCCGAGGACGTTGGGGGATACAGATAAACTCATCTTT.

Concerning this clone itself: TCRdb has a much larger clone's protein, which differs at residue 5 from the translation of this DNA, likely because of a read error; what is shown is the protein translated from the DNA. The gene calls are TRDV1 and TRDJ1; D assignment may be TRDD2 or TRDD3 (8 bases each). The J gene, not given by TCRdb, was assigned here from a germline match of the nucleotide sequence. V gave up 4 bases and J gave up 0 bases, with 30 bases separating them. Looked up from germline, CDR1 is TSWWSYY and CDR2 is QGS. The CDR3 runs 21 residues. CDR3 DNA: TGTGCTCTTGGGGGGGTCTTCCTACGATTCTGGGGGAAACTGTACACCGATAAACTCATCTTT. Translation gives CALGGVFLRFWGKLYTDKLIF.

Details on this clone: The protein TCRdb lists belongs to a much larger clone and differs from this DNA's translation at residue 16, which points to a read error; the protein shown is made from the DNA. The genes are TRDV1 and TRDJ1; TRDD3 aligns across 7 bases. Per germline, CDR1 TSWWSYY and CDR2 QGS. There are 19 residues in the CDR3. This CDR3 reads CALGDGVLWLGAHTDTLIF. The CDR3 nucleotides are TGTGCTCTTGGGGATGGAGTCCTATGGCTGGGGGCGCACACCGATACACTCATCTTT.

This clone was detected only a few times. TCRdb lists the protein of a much larger clone for this DNA, which differs at residue 14, so this is likely a read error; the protein given here is translated from the DNA itself. This chain links TRDV1 with TRDJ1; D possibly matches TRDD2 or TRDD3 (6 bases each). TCRdb records no J gene; here it was assigned by comparing the DNA to germline. CDR1 and CDR2 (germline): TSWWSYY, QGS. The CDR3 runs 23 residues. Trimming pared 4 bases from V and 7 bases from J, leaving 43 bases between. The CDR3 region has the DNA TGTGCTCTTGGGGCCCCGTCTCCTACTAACTACCCTCTTGGCTGGGGACCACACACTAAACTCATCTTT. Translating it yields CALGAPSPTNYPLGWGPHTKLIF.

In this sample, this clone turned up a few times. A far larger clone is just one base off, so this is likely a read error. Distinct nucleotide sequences in the sample also encode this CDR3. The chain has TRDV1 and TRDJ1, with D possibly being TRDD3 (5 bases). The length of the CDR3 is 17 residues. Germline CDR1 and CDR2: TSWWSYY and QGS. The CDR3: CALGRYEGLGDTDKLIF. CDR3 sequence (DNA): TGTGCTCTTGGGAGGTACGAGGGGCTGGGAGACACCGACAAACTCATCTTT.

This clone was observed a few times. This same CDR3 is encoded by further DNA sequences in the sample. The rearrangement links TRDV1 to TRDJ1; D possibly corresponds to TRDD1 (6 bases). The CDR3 has 15 amino acids. Trimming removed 2 bases at V and 5 bases at J, with 15 bases between. CDR1 is TSWWSYY, CDR2 QGS, per germline. CDR3 sequence: CALGENSRGPDKLIF. The CDR3 DNA reads as TGTGCTCTTGGGGAAAATAGTCGCGGGCCTGATAAACTCATCTTT.

This clone showed up many times. A far larger clone lies a single base away; this is likely a read error. In the same sample, other DNA sequences code for this CDR3. The genes are TRDV2 and TRDJ1; TRDD3 matches 11 bases. TCRdb lists no J gene, so it was determined here by aligning the DNA to germline. CDR1 and CDR2 from the germline V gene are GEAIGNYY and EKD. V dropped 0 bases and J dropped 7; count of bases not matched to a gene: 30. This CDR3 is 23 amino acids long. The CDR3 DNA sequence: TGTGCCTGTGACACCGCCCCGGCACGTGGAGTGGGGGATACGACCTACCTACCGGGTAAACTCATCTTT. Translation: CACDTAPARGVGDTTYLPGKLIF.

This clone has a handful of counts. With a far larger clone one base away, a read error is the likely cause. The sample holds other DNA sequences that translate to the same CDR3. J is TRDJ2 and V is TRDV1, with 10 bases lining up with TRDD3. Matching the DNA to germline supplied the J gene, which TCRdb does not give. The CDR3 runs 21 residues. The germline V gene has CDR1 TSWWSYY and CDR2 QGS. The DNA for the CDR3 is TGCGCTCTTGGGGAACCCCTCTCTTCCTACGACTGGGGGATTCGGACAGCACAACTCTTCTTT. Amino acids: CALGEPLSSYDWGIRTAQLFF.

Only a few counts were recorded for this clone. TCRdb records a much larger clone's protein for this DNA, with a difference at residue 16 that likely arises from a read error; the protein given is the translation of the DNA. The V call is TRDV1, the J call TRDJ1; D is unclear. The J gene, not given by TCRdb, was assigned here from a germline match of the nucleotide sequence. The germline CDR1 and CDR2 sequences are TSWWSYY and QGS. The CDR3 consists of 19 residues. The CDR3 spells CALGDPGPPHPLCTDRLIF. Written as DNA, the CDR3 is TGTGCTCTTGGGGATCCGGGACCCCCACACCCCCTTTGCACCGATAGACTCATCTTT.

This clone was counted ten times or more. The TCRdb protein comes from a much larger clone and disagrees with this DNA's translation at residue 4, likely due to a read error; the protein given here is derived from the DNA. The rearrangement joins TRDV1 to TRDJ1, with no clear D. The CDR3 runs to 12 residues. CDR1 is TSWWSYY, CDR2 QGS, per germline. The CDR3 is CALEERGHKLIF. The CDR3 DNA reads TGTGCTCTTGAGGAACGGGGCCACAAACTCATCTTT.

This clone came up a few times. This probably arose from a read error, given a far larger clone one base away. This sample also contains other DNA sequences that code for the same CDR3. The rearrangement uses TRDV1 and TRDJ1; D might be TRDD3 (5 bases). Here the J gene came from matching the DNA to germline, since TCRdb omits it. The CDR3 sequence is 16 residues long. Germline V gene lookup returns CDR1 TSWWSYY and CDR2 QGS. CDR3 in DNA: TGTGCTCTCGGGGAGGAGATACCCTCGTACACCGATAAACTCATCTTT. Protein sequence: CALGEEIPSYTDKLIF.

This clone was seen at least ten times. The chain uses TRDV2 and TRDJ1, with 10 bases fitting TRDD3. Here the J gene was assigned by germline matching of the DNA, as TCRdb has none. Unmatched junction bases numbered 9, after V lost 0 bases and J lost 0 bases. The CDR3 runs to 18 residues. Germline V gene data show CDR1 as GEAIGNYY and CDR2 as EKD. CDR3 in amino acids: CACDTLLGDQSYTDKLIF. As DNA, the CDR3 is TGTGCCTGTGACACCTTACTGGGGGATCAGTCGTACACCGATAAACTCATCTTT.

This clone was seen more than once but under ten times. The amino acid sequence in TCRdb belongs to a much larger clone and departs from this DNA's translation at residue 15, likely a sequencing read error; the sequence shown is translated from the DNA. The V gene call reads TRDV1; no J gene was called; TRDD3 is the table's D call and was not checked against the DNA. This CDR3 is built from 17 residues. CDR1 and CDR2 from the germline V gene are TSWWSYY and QGS. The CDR3 DNA is TGTGCTCTTGGGGAACTCCCGTGGGGGATAGCAATCGGCAAAACAATCTTT. Protein sequence: CALGELPWGIAIGKTIF.

This clone was seen more than once but under ten times. This DNA's translation and the protein TCRdb lists, from a much larger clone, do not match at residue 6, likely due to a read error; the protein shown is translated from the DNA. The chain has TRDV1 and TRDJ1; 8 bases align to TRDD3. The J gene, left out of TCRdb, was set here by checking the DNA against germline. This CDR3 region has 14 residues. J gave up 3 bases and V 8 bases, and 8 bases lay outside the gene matches. The germline gives CDR1 TSWWSYY, CDR2 QGS. The CDR3 loop reads CALLARGYPDKLIF. The DNA for the CDR3 is TGTGCTCTTTTGGCCAGGGGATACCCCGATAAACTCATCTTT.

On this clone itself: TCRdb attributes to this sequence the protein of a much larger clone, which differs from the DNA translation at residue 3; a read error is likely, and the protein displayed is translated from the DNA. V usage is TRDV1 and J usage is TRDJ1; TRDD3 agrees at 8 bases. TCRdb offers no J gene call, so here the DNA was matched to germline to obtain one. Germline V CDR1 and CDR2: TSWWSYY, QGS. The CDR3 length is 19 residues. DNA of the CDR3: TGTGCTCCTGGGTTCCCCGGTAGTTACTTGGGGGATGCCGCCGATAAACTCATCTTT. It is translated as CAPGFPGSYLGDAADKLIF.

Comment on this clone: The amino acid sequence in TCRdb belongs to a much larger clone and departs from this DNA's translation at residue 5, likely a sequencing read error; the sequence shown is translated from the DNA. The chain carries TRDV3 and TRDJ1; no clear D. TCRdb carries no J gene annotation; the J gene was assigned here by matching the DNA with germline. Germline loops: CDR1 TVYSNPD, CDR2 GDNSRS (reference sequence). The CDR3 extends over 13 amino acids. Trimming took off 2 bases at V and 6 bases at J, with 16 bases between the two ends. DNA of the CDR3: TGTGCCTTTTCCCGCCTTTCCGCGAATAAACTCATCTTT. This codes for CAFSRLSANKLIF. Full variable domain (missing parts from reference TRDV3 and TRDJ1): CDKVTQSSPDQTVASGSEVVLLCTYDTVYSNPDLFWYRIRPDYSFQFVFYGDNSRSEGADFTQGRFSVKHILTQKAFHLVISPVRTEDSATYYCAFSRLSANKLIFGKGTRVTVEP.

In regard to this clone: The TCRdb record carries a much larger clone's protein, which differs from this DNA's translation at residue 19; a read error is the likely cause, and the protein listed here is the DNA translation. A V gene of TRDV1 was called, but no J gene was assigned; no check of the table's D call, TRDD3, against the DNA was made. This CDR3 spans 21 amino acids. Germline lookup yields CDR1 TSWWSYY and CDR2 QGS. CDR3 bases: TGTGCTCTTGGGGAACTAGATCTTACGAAGTACTGGGGGATATGCACCGATAAACCCATCTTT. Protein: CALGELDLTKYWGICTDKPIF.

In regard to this clone: The TCRdb record carries a much larger clone's protein, which differs from this DNA's translation at residue 12; a read error is the likely cause, and the protein listed here is the DNA translation. The chain has TRDV1 and TRDJ1; 8 bases line up with TRDD3. TCRdb records no J gene; here it was assigned by comparing the DNA to germline. The CDR3 totals 16 residues. V shed 0 bases, J shed 8 bases, and the junction held 11 bases outside the gene matches. Germline loops: CDR1 TSWWSYY, CDR2 QGS. The DNA of the CDR3 is TGTGCTCTTGGGGAACTTCGGACCTGGGGGAGTAAAAAACTCATCTTT. This translates into CALGELRTWGSKKLIF.

In this sample, this clone turned up many times. The chain uses TRDV1 and TRDJ1; tentative D call: TRDD3 (6 bases). Trimming shortened V by 0 bases and J by 3 bases, and 32 bases separated the two germline ends. The CDR3 runs 22 residues. CDR1 TSWWSYY and CDR2 QGS come from the germline V gene. The CDR3 reads CALGELGGDLGTGNYLPDKLIF. DNA for the CDR3: TGTGCTCTTGGGGAACTTGGAGGGGACTTAGGTACTGGGAACTACCTTCCCGATAAACTCATCTTT.

This clone was counted many times. The same CDR3 can be traced to other DNA sequences in this sample. The rearrangement joins TRDV1 to TRDJ1; 12 bases line up with TRDD3. TCRdb supplies no J gene; here it was assigned by aligning the nucleotide sequence to germline. The CDR3 totals 23 residues. Germline V gives CDR1 TSWWSYY, CDR2 QGS. The junction had 23 bases not matched to a gene; V was cut back by 1 base and J by 2 bases. CDR3 residues: CALGERGHYPTGGYWAPTDKLIF. The CDR3 coding sequence is TGTGCTCTTGGGGAACGGGGGCACTACCCGACTGGGGGATACTGGGCCCCAACCGATAAACTCATCTTT.

This clone was recorded a few times. Translating this DNA gives a protein that differs at residue 8 from the TCRdb one, which belongs to a much larger clone; a read error is likely, and the protein shown is this translation. CDR3 in DNA: TGTGCTCTTGGGGAACATACTTGGGGATCTGGCGATAAACTCATCTTT. This encodes CALGEHTWGSGDKLIF. The V call is TRDV1, the J call TRDJ1; tentative D call: TRDD3 (6 bases). In the absence of a J gene in TCRdb, the DNA was matched to germline to assign it here. Germline CDR1 reads TSWWSYY; CDR2 reads QGS. Trimming took 1 base from V and 4 from J, leaving 16 bases between them. This CDR3 comprises 16 residues.

The sample holds many counts of this clone. Other DNA sequences in this sample translate to the same CDR3. The rearrangement uses TRDV2 and TRDJ1; 9 bases agree with TRDD3. V lost 1 base to trimming and J lost 2 bases; unmatched junction nucleotides: 13. This CDR3 has 18 amino acids. Per germline, CDR1 GEAIGNYY and CDR2 EKD. CDR3 amino acids: CACDTLGGIPSRTDKLIF. The CDR3 region has the DNA TGTGCCTGTGACACTCTTGGGGGGATACCCAGTCGGACCGATAAACTCATCTTT.

This clone qualifies as medium-sized. Different DNA sequences within this sample yield the same CDR3. This rearrangement joins TRDV1 to TRDJ1, with 11 bases that match TRDD3. CDR1 is TSWWSYY and CDR2 is QGS in the germline V gene. This CDR3 comprises 23 residues. J gave up 0 bases and V 2 bases, and 23 bases lay outside the gene matches. The CDR3 DNA reads as TGTGCTCTTGGGGAATTAGAAGGACCCGTGAACGTACTGGGGGATAAAGACACCGATAAACTCATCTTT. Amino acids: CALGELEGPVNVLGDKDTDKLIF.

The sample holds a few counts of this clone. The protein TCRdb lists belongs to a much larger clone and differs from this DNA's translation at residue 3, which points to a read error; the protein shown is made from the DNA. J is TRDJ3 and V is TRDV1; TRDD3 matches 7 bases. This CDR3 spans 21 amino acids. Germline V CDR1 and CDR2: TSWWSYY, QGS. As DNA, the CDR3 is TGTGCTCCTGGGGAACTAAACTACCTGGGGGTCCCCTCCTGGGACACCCGACAGATGTTTTTC. Translation: CAPGELNYLGVPSWDTRQMFF.

About this clone itself: A far larger clone lies a single base away; this is likely a read error. Other nucleotide sequences from this sample produce the same CDR3. The chain combines TRDV1 with TRDJ1; TRDD2 matches 8 bases. The J gene, missing from TCRdb, was assigned here through DNA to germline matching. J gave up 1 base and V 3 bases, and 16 bases lay outside the gene matches. Germline-derived CDR1 and CDR2 are TSWWSYY and QGS. The CDR3 loop spans 19 amino acids. The DNA of the CDR3 is TGTGCTCTTGGGGAGCTTCATCTTCCTACGAAGGGTTCCACCGATAAACTCATCTTT. Amino acids: CALGELHLPTKGSTDKLIF.

This clone was seen more than once but under ten times. A far larger clone is only one base removed, so a read error is likely. This CDR3 is also generated by other DNA sequences in the sample. The chain has TRDV1 and TRDJ1; 8 bases align to TRDD3. CDR1 TSWWSYY and CDR2 QGS come from the germline V gene. CDR3 length: 19 residues. The CDR3: CALDEIPLDWGGYTDKLIF. CDR3 nucleotide sequence: TGTGCCCTAGACGAGATTCCCCTTGACTGGGGGGGATACACCGATAAACTCATCTTT.

Worth noting for this clone: The protein held in TCRdb is that of a much larger clone and does not match this DNA's translation at residue 5, likely because of a read error; the protein shown is translated from the DNA. The V and J genes are TRDV1 and TRDJ1; TRDD3 aligns across 12 bases. The J gene is not listed in TCRdb, so it was assigned here from a DNA match to germline. This CDR3 has 23 residues. In germline, CDR1 is TSWWSYY, CDR2 QGS. V shed 3 bases, J shed 7 bases, and the junction held 30 bases outside the gene matches. This CDR3 is CALGDRPFPPAPLLGDTQGKLIF. The CDR3 DNA follows: TGTGCTCTTGGGGACCGTCCCTTTCCTCCCGCCCCTTTACTGGGGGATACACAGGGTAAACTCATCTTT.

Remarks on this clone: A far larger clone is a single base away, which makes a read error likely. The sample holds other DNA sequences that translate to the same CDR3. CDR3: CALGEADRPFHCTGGSDKLIF. CDR3 in DNA: TGTGCTCTCGGGGAAGCCGACCGGCCCTTCCATTGTACTGGGGGATCCGATAAACTCATCTTT. The chain employs TRDV1 and TRDJ1; 10 bases line up with TRDD3. No J gene was available from TCRdb, and it was assigned here by a germline match of the DNA. CDR3 length equals 21 residues. CDR1 TSWWSYY and CDR2 QGS come from the germline V gene.